This TCR beta chain was sequenced during a study of cytomegalovirus exposure and HLA in healthy donors. Study background: Researchers previously reported finding 100 million or so unique TCR beta sequences from 150 million to 200 million T cells.

Those who donated were healthy bone marrow donors. It was with 60 Vbeta and 13 Jbeta primers that the PCR ran. Some clones are missing from TCRdb's copy, which holds only in-frame ones; the method was immunoSEQ multiplex PCR. This table holds about 94,000 clones, about 68% found once. Overall study findings and caveats: Analysis performed later found around 15,000 TCR beta sequences associated with HLA alleles at 0.05 false discovery rate. TCR beta chain V- and J-gene trimming was linked, in a later analysis, to a missense variant in DCLRE1C.

Comments on this clone: Its antigen is still unknown.

This TCR was sampled from a man under 40 in good health and CMV-seropositive. Input material: PBMCs.

This CDR3 is CASSGGVGQRTNYGYTF. The CDR3 DNA is TGTGCCAGTAGTGGGGGCGTTGGACAGCGGACTAACTATGGCTACACCTTC. V usage is TRBV19 and J usage is TRBJ1-2; the D gene is possibly TRBD1 (6 bases). The CDR3 length is 17 residues. Germline assignment: CDR1 LNHDA and CDR2 SQIVND (reference sequence). V lost 5 bases and J 0 bases, leaving 19 bases between the germline ends.